The clone carrying this T cell receptor (beta chain) was recorded at least ten times. The antigen is unknown. As originally analysed: To classify distant metastasis in papillary thyroid cancer, a model was built from CDR3 differences across clinicopathological groups. TCRdb re-analyzed the PCR reads using MiXCR. For this entry, the V and J calls and clone size follow TCRdb and not the study's own pipeline. The repertoire holds tens of thousands of clones, with about 15% as singletons. These data belong to a study of metastatic and nonmetastatic thyroid tumors. Across the whole study: Comparison of repertoires was carried out across blood and tumor or nodule tissue from malignant and benign thyroid patients.

The CDR3 spans 15 residues. In germline, CDR1 is LNHDA, CDR2 SQIVND (reference sequence). V was clipped by 5 bases and J by 4 bases; unmatched bases: 4. Before thyroid surgery, none of the patients had received any treatment. General observations from the study: TCR beta diversity was reportedly significantly higher in malignant thyroid tumors than benign nodules, in blood and tumor.

The chain has TRBV19 and TRBJ2-1; 11 nucleotides agree with TRBD2. Sequencing was performed on blood. The source is a female donor with papillary thyroid cancer or a benign thyroid nodule (not recorded which). Some clones in this sample may be carry-over from other donors' samples. CDR3 coding DNA: TGTGCCAGTAGTGGGACTAGCGGTAAATACAATGAGCAGTTCTTC. Translated: CASSGTSGKYNEQFF. The variable domain in full, completed from reference TRBV19 and TRBJ2-1, reads DGGITQSPKYLFRKEGQNVTLSCEQNLNHDAMYWYRQDPGQGLRLIYYSQIVNDFQKGDIAEGYSVSREKKESFPLTVTSAQKNPTAFYLCASSGTSGKYNEQFFGPGTRLTVL.